This T cell receptor beta chain was sequenced in a study of blood T cell repertoires in COVID-19. Across the study: Some COVID-19 samples were acute and others convalescent; all came from the United States, Italy and Spain.

Trimming stripped 6 bases from V and 3 bases from J, with 7 bases between. The germline V gene encodes CDR1 MNHNY and CDR2 SVGAGI (reference sequence). The CDR3 is 12 residues long. Under the authors' procedure: How many nucleated cells were present was estimated from reference gene primer amplification. Only in-frame clones appear in the TCRdb table, and some are missing; sequencing was by immunoSEQ multiplex PCR. D and trimming were read from the DNA, whereas the V and J calls and clone size are those reported in that table. The repertoire has 130,000 to 150,000 clones, roughly 90% of them found once; the top ten carry 2% to 2.5%.

This receptor was obtained from a human donor in a cohort sampled during active COVID-19. Source material: peripheral blood. The V gene is TRBV6-6, the J gene TRBJ2-3; maybe TRBD1 (6 bases). The DNA for the CDR3 is TGTGCCAGCAGGCAGGGGACAGATACGCAGTATTTT. Translating it yields CASRQGTDTQYF.